A selection of T cell receptor beta chains follows, all from one sample in a study of response to subunit inactivated influenza vaccine. A single record per CDR3 protein comes from TCRdb applying MiXCR to the RT-PCR reads. Among approximately 530,000 distinct CDR3 sequences, 7.2% were seen once, and the ten largest hold around 13%. Sample: PBMCs from blood, taken less than 30 months after vaccination. Source of these receptors: a man between 50 and 75 years old who received an inactivated influenza vaccine. Both conserved end residues are part of each CDR3. A D gene is named only where the DNA matches it firmly. The size of a clone is reported for some rows only, either as once, few or many, or as a class for expanded clones.

j_call: TRBJ1-2; d_call: TRBD1; v_call: TRBV6-1; clone_size: many; cdr3_nt: TGTGCCAGCAGCCCGGGACAGGGAGCTAACTATGGCTACACCTTC; cdr3_aa: CASSPGQGANYGYTF
j_call: TRBJ2-5; d_call: -; v_call: TRBV2; clone_size: -; cdr3_nt: TGTGCCAGCAGGATCGGGACGGTACAAGAGACCCAGTACTTC; cdr3_aa: CASRIGTVQETQYF
j_call: TRBJ2-7; d_call: -; v_call: TRBV6-2/TRBV6-3; clone_size: few; cdr3_nt: TGTGCCAGCAGCCTCAATAGTGGGTACGAGCAGTACTTC; cdr3_aa: CASSLNSGYEQYF
j_call: TRBJ1-2; d_call: -; v_call: TRBV6-5; clone_size: few; cdr3_nt: TGTGCCAGCAGTTACTCTCGGGGGTTAGTAGATGGCTACACCTTC; cdr3_aa: CASSYSRGLVDGYTF
j_call: TRBJ2-1; d_call: -; v_call: TRBV2; clone_size: few; cdr3_nt: TGTGCCATTAGGACGGAGACTGAGCAGTTCTTC; cdr3_aa: CAIRTETEQFF
j_call: TRBJ2-5; d_call: -; v_call: TRBV9; clone_size: few; cdr3_nt: TGTGCCAGCAGCGATGGGGGAGGAGTAGAGACCCAGTACTTC; cdr3_aa: CASSDGGGVETQYF
j_call: TRBJ1-2; d_call: TRBD1; v_call: TRBV7-9; clone_size: many; cdr3_nt: TGTGCCAGCAGCTACGACAGGGGGCGTAGGAACTATGGCTACACCTTC; cdr3_aa: CASSYDRGRRNYGYTF
j_call: TRBJ2-7; d_call: -; v_call: TRBV7-2; clone_size: -; cdr3_nt: TGTGCCAGCAGCATCCTCCTCGGGTACGAGCAGTACTTC; cdr3_aa: CASSILLGYEQYF
j_call: TRBJ1-5; d_call: TRBD1; v_call: TRBV12-3/TRBV12-4; clone_size: few; cdr3_nt: TGTGCCAGCAGTAGGGGACAGGGGGCGTCCCATCAGCCCCAGCATTTT; cdr3_aa: CASSRGQGASHQPQHF
j_call: TRBJ1-5; d_call: -; v_call: TRBV30; clone_size: many; cdr3_nt: TGTGCCTGGAGTGCGGGGGCGTCGGGCAATCAGCCCCAGCATTTT; cdr3_aa: CAWSAGASGNQPQHF
j_call: TRBJ2-3; d_call: TRBD2; v_call: TRBV20-1; clone_size: many; cdr3_nt: TGCAGTGCTAGAGAAACTAGCGGCACAGATACGCAGTATTTT; cdr3_aa: CSARETSGTDTQYF
j_call: TRBJ2-5; d_call: TRBD2; v_call: TRBV4-2; clone_size: few; cdr3_nt: TGTGCCAGCAGCCAAGAAGGTGGACTAGCGGGAACCCAGTACTTC; cdr3_aa: CASSQEGGLAGTQYF
j_call: TRBJ1-1; d_call: -; v_call: TRBV5-6; clone_size: few; cdr3_nt: TGTGCCAGCAGCTTGCGGAGGAGTGGGGCCAAGCCTATGAACACTGAAGCTTTCTTT; cdr3_aa: CASSLRRSGAKPMNTEAFF
j_call: TRBJ2-1; d_call: -; v_call: TRBV29-1; clone_size: many; cdr3_nt: TGCAGCGTTGCTCGGCGTCAGCCCGAGGATGAGCAGTTCTTC; cdr3_aa: CSVARRQPEDEQFF
j_call: TRBJ1-2; d_call: TRBD1; v_call: TRBV5-1; clone_size: few; cdr3_nt: TGCGCCAGCAGGACCGGACAGGGAGCTGGCTACACCTTC; cdr3_aa: CASRTGQGAGYTF
j_call: TRBJ1-1; d_call: -; v_call: TRBV4-3; clone_size: few; cdr3_nt: TGCGCCAGCAGCCAAACCAAGCGGGGCACTGAAGCTTTCTTT; cdr3_aa: CASSQTKRGTEAFF
j_call: TRBJ1-5; d_call: -; v_call: TRBV20-1; clone_size: many; cdr3_nt: TGCAGTGCTAGATTTGGGAATCAGCCCCAGCATTTT; cdr3_aa: CSARFGNQPQHF
j_call: TRBJ1-1; d_call: -; v_call: TRBV28; clone_size: few; cdr3_nt: TGTGCCAGCAGTTTAAGGGGTATAAACCCATACACTGAAGCTTTCTTT; cdr3_aa: CASSLRGINPYTEAFF
j_call: TRBJ2-2; d_call: -; v_call: TRBV10-3; clone_size: few; cdr3_nt: TGTGCCATCGGCGGCACCGGGGAGCTGTTTTTT; cdr3_aa: CAIGGTGELFF
j_call: TRBJ2-7; d_call: TRBD1; v_call: TRBV5-5; clone_size: few; cdr3_nt: TGTGCCAGCAGCTACCACAGGGGACCTATGGACGAGCAGTACTTC; cdr3_aa: CASSYHRGPMDEQYF
j_call: TRBJ2-1; d_call: -; v_call: TRBV3-1; clone_size: -; cdr3_nt: TGTGCCAGCAGCGTCGAAGGGGGCGCGGGGTACAATGAGCAGTTCTTC; cdr3_aa: CASSVEGGAGYNEQFF
j_call: TRBJ1-6; d_call: TRBD1; v_call: TRBV4-3; clone_size: few; cdr3_nt: TGCGCCAGCAGCCAGAGCCGGGACAGATCTAATTCACCCCTCCACTTT; cdr3_aa: CASSQSRDRSNSPLHF
j_call: TRBJ2-5; d_call: TRBD2; v_call: TRBV4-2; clone_size: many; cdr3_nt: TGTGCCAGCAGCCAAGATCCTAGCGGGAGATCCCCAGAGACCCAGTACTTC; cdr3_aa: CASSQDPSGRSPETQYF
j_call: TRBJ2-1; d_call: -; v_call: TRBV11-2; clone_size: many; cdr3_nt: TGTGCCAGCAGCTTAGAAAGGAACCGCGCTGAGCAGTTCTTC; cdr3_aa: CASSLERNRAEQFF
j_call: TRBJ2-1; d_call: -; v_call: TRBV4-2; clone_size: few; cdr3_nt: TGTGCCAGCAGCCAAGGGGACAATACTCACAATGAGCAGTTCTTC; cdr3_aa: CASSQGDNTHNEQFF
j_call: TRBJ2-1; d_call: -; v_call: TRBV4-3; clone_size: many; cdr3_nt: TGCGCCAGCAGCCAAGATGGAACGGAGAGAAATGAGCAGTTCTTC; cdr3_aa: CASSQDGTERNEQFF
j_call: TRBJ1-5; d_call: -; v_call: TRBV10-3; clone_size: few; cdr3_nt: TGTGCCATCAGTGACGGGAACAATCAGCCCCAGCATTTT; cdr3_aa: CAISDGNNQPQHF
j_call: TRBJ1-3; d_call: TRBD1; v_call: TRBV6-1; clone_size: many; cdr3_nt: TGTGCCAGCAGTCTGGGACAGGGGACTTCCTCTGGAAACACCATATATTTT; cdr3_aa: CASSLGQGTSSGNTIYF
j_call: TRBJ1-1; d_call: -; v_call: TRBV7-9; clone_size: -; cdr3_nt: TGTGCCAGCAGCTTAGGGGGAGCCTGGAACACTGAAGCTTTCTTT; cdr3_aa: CASSLGGAWNTEAFF
j_call: TRBJ2-1; d_call: TRBD2; v_call: TRBV19; clone_size: few; cdr3_nt: TGTGCCAGTACCCCAGCGGGAAAAGGCTACAATGAGCAGTTCTTC; cdr3_aa: CASTPAGKGYNEQFF
j_call: TRBJ2-5; d_call: TRBD2; v_call: TRBV4-2; clone_size: -; cdr3_nt: TGTGCCAGCAGCCACGGGACTAGCGGGGGAGGTGAGACCCAGTACTTC; cdr3_aa: CASSHGTSGGGETQYF
j_call: TRBJ2-3; d_call: -; v_call: TRBV20-1; clone_size: few; cdr3_nt: TGCAGGGTTAGACCTAAGCGGGGCACAGATACGCAGTATTTT; cdr3_aa: CRVRPKRGTDTQYF